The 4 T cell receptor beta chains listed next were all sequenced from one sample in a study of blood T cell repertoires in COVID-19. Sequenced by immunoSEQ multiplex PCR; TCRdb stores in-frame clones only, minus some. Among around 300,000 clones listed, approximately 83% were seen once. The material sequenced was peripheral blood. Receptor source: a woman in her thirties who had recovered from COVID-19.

DNA for the CDR3: TGCGCCAGCAGCCAATTCACCGGGGGGTCCGAGCAGTTCTTC. This translates into CASSQFTGGSEQFF. The V gene is TRBV4-3, the J gene TRBJ2-1, with TRBD2 matching 7 bases. The CDR3 is 14 residues long. Per germline, CDR1 LGHNA and CDR2 YSLEER. The V and J ends lost 2 bases and 10 bases, in that order; junction bases with no gene match: 8.

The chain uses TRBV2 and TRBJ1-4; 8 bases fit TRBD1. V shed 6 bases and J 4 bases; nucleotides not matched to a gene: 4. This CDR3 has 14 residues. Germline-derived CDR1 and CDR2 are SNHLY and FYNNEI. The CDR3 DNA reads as TGTGCCAGCAGGGACAGGGTCCTTAATGAAAAACTGTTTTTT. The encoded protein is CASRDRVLNEKLFF.

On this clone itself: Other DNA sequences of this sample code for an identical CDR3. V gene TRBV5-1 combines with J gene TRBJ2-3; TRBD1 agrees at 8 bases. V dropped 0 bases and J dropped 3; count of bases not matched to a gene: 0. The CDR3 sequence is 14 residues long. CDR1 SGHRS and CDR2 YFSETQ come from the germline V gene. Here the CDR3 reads CASSLGTGTDTQYF. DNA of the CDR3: TGCGCCAGCAGCTTGGGGACAGGGACAGATACGCAGTATTTT. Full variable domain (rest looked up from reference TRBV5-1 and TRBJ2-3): KAGVTQTPRYLIKTRGQQVTLSCSPISGHRSVSWYQQTPGQGLQFLFEYFSETQRNKGNFPGRFSGRQFSNSRSEMNVSTLELGDSALYLCASSLGTGTDTQYFGPGTRLTVL.

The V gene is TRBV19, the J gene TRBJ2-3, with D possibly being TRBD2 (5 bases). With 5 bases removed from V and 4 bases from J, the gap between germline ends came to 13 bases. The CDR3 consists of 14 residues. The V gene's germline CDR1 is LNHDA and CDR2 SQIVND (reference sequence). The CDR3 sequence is CASSLGGGADTQYF. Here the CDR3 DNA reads TGTGCCAGTAGTCTCGGAGGTGGCGCAGATACGCAGTATTTT.